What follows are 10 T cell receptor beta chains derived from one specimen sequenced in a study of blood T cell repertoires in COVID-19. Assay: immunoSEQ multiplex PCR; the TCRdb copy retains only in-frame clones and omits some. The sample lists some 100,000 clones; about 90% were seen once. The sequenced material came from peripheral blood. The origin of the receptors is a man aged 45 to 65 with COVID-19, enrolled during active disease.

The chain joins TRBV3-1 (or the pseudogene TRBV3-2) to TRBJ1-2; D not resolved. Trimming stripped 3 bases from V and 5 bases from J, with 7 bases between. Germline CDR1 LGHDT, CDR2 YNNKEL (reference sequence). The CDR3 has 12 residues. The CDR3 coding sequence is TGTGCCAGCAGCCAGGGAGGGTATGGCTACACCTTC. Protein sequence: CASSQGGYGYTF.

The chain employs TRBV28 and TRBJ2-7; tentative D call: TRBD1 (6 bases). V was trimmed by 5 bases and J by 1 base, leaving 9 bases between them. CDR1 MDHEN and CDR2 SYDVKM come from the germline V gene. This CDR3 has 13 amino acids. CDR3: CASSTGHSYEQYF. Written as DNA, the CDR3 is TGTGCCAGCAGTACGGGACATTCCTACGAGCAGTACTTC.

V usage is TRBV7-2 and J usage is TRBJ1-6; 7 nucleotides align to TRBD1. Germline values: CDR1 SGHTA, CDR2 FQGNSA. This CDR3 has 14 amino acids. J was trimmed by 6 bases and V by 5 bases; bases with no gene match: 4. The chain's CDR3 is CASSPTGFNSPLHF. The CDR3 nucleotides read TGTGCCAGCAGCCCGACAGGGTTTAATTCACCCCTCCACTTT.

The CDR3 DNA reads as TGTGCCAGTAGTTTGCGGGGGGTTGAAAACATTCAGTACTTC. Translation gives CASSLRGVENIQYF. The V and J genes are TRBV19 and TRBJ2-4, with 8 bases aligning to TRBD2. CDR1 is LNHDA, CDR2 SQIVND, per germline (reference sequence). CDR3 length: 14 residues. V gave up 5 bases and J gave up 5 bases; unmatched junction bases: 5.

CDR3 coding DNA: TGTGCCAGCAGTTTGGTGGACAGGGGAGGAGAGACCCAGTACTTC. It encodes CASSLVDRGGETQYF. The chain links TRBV28 to TRBJ2-5; 9 bases map to TRBD1. The CDR3 covers 15 residues. J was trimmed by 4 bases and V by 3 bases; bases with no gene match: 6. In germline, CDR1 is MDHEN, CDR2 SYDVKM.

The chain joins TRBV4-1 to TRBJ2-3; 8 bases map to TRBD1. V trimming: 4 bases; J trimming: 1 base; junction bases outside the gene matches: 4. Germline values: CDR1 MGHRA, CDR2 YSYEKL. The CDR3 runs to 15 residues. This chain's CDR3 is CASSLGGQGTDTQYF. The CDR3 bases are TGCGCCAGCAGCCTAGGGGGACAGGGCACAGATACGCAGTATTTT.

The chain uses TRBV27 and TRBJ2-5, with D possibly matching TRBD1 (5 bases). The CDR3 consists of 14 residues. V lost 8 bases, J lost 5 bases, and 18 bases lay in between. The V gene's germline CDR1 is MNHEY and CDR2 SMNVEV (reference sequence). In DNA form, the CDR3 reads TGTGCCAGCGGCCCAGGGATCATCGCGGAGACCCAGTACTTC. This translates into CASGPGIIAETQYF.

CDR3 in amino acids: CASSLSSTGELFF. The CDR3 bases are TGCGCCAGCAGCCTATCTAGCACCGGGGAGCTGTTTTTT. The rearrangement links TRBV4-1 to TRBJ2-2; D call uncertain. With 4 bases removed from V and 4 bases from J, the gap between germline ends came to 7 bases. CDR1 is MGHRA, CDR2 YSYEKL, per germline. The CDR3 covers 13 residues.

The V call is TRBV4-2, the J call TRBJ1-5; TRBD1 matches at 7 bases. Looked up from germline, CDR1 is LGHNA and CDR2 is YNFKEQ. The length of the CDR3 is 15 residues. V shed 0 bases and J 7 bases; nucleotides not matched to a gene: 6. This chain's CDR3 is CASSQDPQGEQPQHF. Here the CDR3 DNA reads TGTGCCAGCAGCCAAGATCCCCAGGGGGAACAGCCCCAGCATTTT.

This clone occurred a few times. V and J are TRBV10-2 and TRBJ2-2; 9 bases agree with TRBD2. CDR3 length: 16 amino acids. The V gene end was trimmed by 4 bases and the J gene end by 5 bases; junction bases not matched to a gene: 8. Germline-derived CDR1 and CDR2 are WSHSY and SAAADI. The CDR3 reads CASSASAGGGTGELFF. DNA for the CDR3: TGCGCCAGCAGTGCATCAGCGGGGGGCGGGACCGGGGAGCTGTTTTTT.